This TCR beta chain was captured by sequencing in a study of blood T cell repertoires in COVID-19. CDR3 length: 14 residues. The germline V gene encodes CDR1 KGHSH and CDR2 LQKENI. Germline trimming cut 1 base from V and 4 bases from J; bases unmatched to any gene: 2. Some clones are missing from TCRdb's copy, which holds only in-frame ones; the method was immunoSEQ multiplex PCR. The repertoire includes under 200,000 clones, roughly 80% of them detected once, and around 5.4% sits in the top ten. The rearrangement uses TRBV18 and TRBJ2-3; 7 bases match TRBD1. The sequenced sample was peripheral blood. This sequence was found in a woman aged 40 to 50 with COVID-19, enrolled during active disease. CDR3 sequence: CASSPQGGADTQYF. CDR3 in DNA: TGTGCCAGCTCACCACAAGGGGGCGCAGATACGCAGTATTTT.